These 5 T cell receptor beta chains share one sample of origin, sequenced in a study of shared clonotypes between healthy human individuals. Generated by immunoSEQ multiplex PCR, the TCRdb table keeps only in-frame clones and is missing some. The data show 2 million or so clones, 95% seen once. Sequenced sample: naive CD4+ T cells sorted from blood. Subset specified: CD45RA+ positively selected. The receptors shown here come from a man younger than 35 in good health.

The rearrangement joins TRBV9 to TRBJ2-7, with 7 bases aligning to TRBD1. CDR1 and CDR2 (germline): SGDLS, YYNGEE. V was pared by 7 bases and J by 2 bases, with 9 bases of the junction left unmatched. CDR3 length: 14 amino acids. In DNA form, the CDR3 reads TGTGCCAGCGGCCGACAGGGAAGCCCCTACGAGCAGTACTTC. It translates to CASGRQGSPYEQYF.

The chain couples TRBV5-1 to TRBJ2-1; D gene unclear. Germline values: CDR1 SGHRS, CDR2 YFSETQ. The CDR3 length is 17 residues. With 0 bases removed from V and 1 base from J, the gap between germline ends came to 14 bases. DNA for the CDR3: TGCGCCAGCAGCTTGGGAGGCGCAGGCGCGTCCTACAATGAGCAGTTCTTC. Amino acid sequence: CASSLGGAGASYNEQFF.

CDR3 bases: TGTGCCAGCAGTTCCGTGGGATTCTATGGCTACACCTTC. This encodes CASSSVGFYGYTF. The chain recombines TRBV27 with TRBJ1-2; the D is unclear. Germline CDR1 and CDR2: MNHEY and SMNVEV (reference sequence). The length of the CDR3 is 13 residues. Trimming shortened V by 4 bases and J by 4 bases, and 10 bases separated the two germline ends.

The chain uses TRBV10-3 and TRBJ2-7, with 9 bases matching TRBD1. The CDR3 is 14 residues long. The J segment lost 2 bases and the V segment lost 6 bases, leaving 5 bases of the junction unmatched. Germline V lookup: CDR1 ENHRY, CDR2 SYGVKD. The CDR3 loop is CAIRGDREAYEQYF. CDR3 bases: TGTGCCATCAGGGGGGACAGGGAGGCCTACGAGCAGTACTTC.

This rearrangement joins TRBV5-1 to TRBJ1-4; D is perhaps TRBD1 (6 bases). Trimming removed 0 bases at V and 4 bases at J, with 13 bases between. From germline, CDR1 is SGHRS and CDR2 YFSETQ. The CDR3 consists of 16 residues. In nucleotides, the CDR3 is TGCGCCAGCAGCTTGGGGGCCGGACAGTTTAATGAAAAACTGTTTTTT. Translated, it gives CASSLGAGQFNEKLFF.